This record looks at one T cell receptor (beta chain) sequence and its context. The data derive from a study of beta chain features in type 1 diabetes. The V end was cut by 4 bases, the J end by 6 bases, with 12 bases between. CDR3 length equals 13 residues. Per the germline V gene, CDR1 is KGHSH and CDR2 is LQKENI. Every bit of the isolated RNA underwent reverse transcription, so sequencing read expressed TCRB transcripts. Method: immunoSEQ multiplex PCR; TCRdb's copy keeps in-frame clones and lacks some. This repertoire shows over 350,000 clones, roughly 16% found once; its top ten account for 0.019%.

This TCR derives from a young woman in good health. Sequencing was carried out using naive CD4+ T cells from blood. The rearrangement links TRBV18 to TRBJ1-1, with D unresolved. CDR3 sequence reads: CASSLTVSSEAFF. The CDR3 nucleotides read TGTGCCAGCTCACTTACTGTCTCCTCTGAAGCTTTCTTT.